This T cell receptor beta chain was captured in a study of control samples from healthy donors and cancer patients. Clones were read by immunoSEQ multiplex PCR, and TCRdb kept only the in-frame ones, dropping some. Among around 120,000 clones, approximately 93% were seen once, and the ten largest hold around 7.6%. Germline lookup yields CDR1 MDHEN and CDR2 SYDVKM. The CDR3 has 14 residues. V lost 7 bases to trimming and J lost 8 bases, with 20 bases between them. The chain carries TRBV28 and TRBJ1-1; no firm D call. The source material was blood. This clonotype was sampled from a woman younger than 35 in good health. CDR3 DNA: TGTGCCAGCAACTCTCGCCGAGAAGGAGGAGAAGCTTTCTTT. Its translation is CASNSRREGGEAFF.